Below are 22 T cell receptor beta chains sequenced from a single sample in a study of cytomegalovirus exposure and HLA in healthy donors. Amplification used 60 Vbeta primers and 13 Jbeta primers. The assay was immunoSEQ multiplex PCR, and TCRdb's table has in-frame clones only and misses some. The sample lists 150,000 to 200,000 clones; less than 90% were seen once. The sample comprised PBMCs. The receptor source for this set is a boy aged 5-17 years in good health and CMV-seronegative.

DNA for the CDR3: TGCGCCAGCAGCTTAGGGACAGGGAGGGGAGATACGCAGTATTTT. This translates into CASSLGTGRGDTQYF. The gene calls are TRBV5-1 and TRBJ2-3; 9 bases line up with TRBD1. V lost 2 bases, J lost 5 bases, and 6 bases stayed unmatched. The CDR3 extends over 15 amino acids. The germline V gene has CDR1 SGHRS and CDR2 YFSETQ.

The genes are TRBV11-1 and TRBJ2-7; 10 bases line up with TRBD2. The germline CDR1 and CDR2 sequences are SGHAT and FQDESV (reference sequence). The trim removed 0 bases at V and 2 bases at J, leaving 1 base unmatched. CDR3 length: 15 amino acids. The CDR3 sequence: CASSLAAGGPYEQYF. CDR3 nucleotides: TGTGCCAGCAGCTTAGCAGCGGGAGGGCCCTACGAGCAGTACTTC.

This clone was counted once. The chain joins TRBV4-3 to TRBJ1-2, with D unclear. The germline V gene has CDR1 LGHNA and CDR2 YSLEER. The CDR3 runs 14 residues. The V end was cut by 1 base, the J end by 3 bases, with 9 bases between. CDR3: CASSQGDEYYGYTF. CDR3 nucleotide sequence: TGCGCCAGCAGCCAAGGAGATGAATACTATGGCTACACCTTC.

The chain is built from TRBV11-2 and TRBJ1-1; 8 bases align to TRBD1. CDR3 size: 13 residues. Germline CDR1 is SGHAT and CDR2 is FQNNGV. The V and J ends lost 8 bases and 2 bases, in that order; junction bases with no gene match: 4. The CDR3 reads CASGRGLNTEAFF. The CDR3 coding sequence is TGTGCCAGCGGCAGGGGGCTAAACACTGAAGCTTTCTTT. Together with reference TRBV11-2 and TRBJ1-1, the CDR3 gives the full variable domain: EAGVAQSPRYKIIEKRQSVAFWCNPISGHATLYWYQQILGQGPKLLIQFQNNGVVDDSQLPKDRFSAERLKGVDSTLKIQPAKLEDSAVYLCASGRGLNTEAFFGQGTRLTVV.

The chain is built from TRBV9 and TRBJ2-7; D may be TRBD2 (5 bases). This CDR3 region has 13 residues. Germline CDR1 SGDLS, CDR2 YYNGEE. The ends were cut back, 3 bases at V and 6 bases at J, with 13 bases in the middle. CDR3 DNA: TGTGCCAGCAGCGCCTCGGGGTCGCGCGAGCAGTACTTC. Its translation is CASSASGSREQYF.

This chain connects TRBV6-1 to TRBJ2-2; D is possibly TRBD1 (5 bases). V lost 7 bases and J lost 5, with 8 bases in between. Germline lookup yields CDR1 MNHNS and CDR2 SASEGT. This CDR3 is built from 12 residues. CDR3 amino acids: CASIGDTGELFF. CDR3 nucleotides: TGTGCCAGCATAGGGGATACCGGGGAGCTGTTTTTT.

The gene calls are TRBV7-2 and TRBJ2-3, with 8 bases fitting TRBD2. Germline V gives CDR1 SGHTA, CDR2 FQGNSA. Trimming took 11 bases from V and 4 from J; bases not matched to a gene: 5. The CDR3 sequence is 12 residues long. The DNA of the CDR3 is TGTGCCGGCGGGGGGTTCTCAGATACGCAGTATTTT. Encoded protein: CAGGGFSDTQYF.

V is TRBV7-7 and J is TRBJ2-5; maybe TRBD1 (8 bases). The CDR3 has 14 amino acids. Germline V gene data show CDR1 as SSHAT and CDR2 as FNYEAQ (reference sequence). For the CDR3, the DNA is TGTGCTAGCTCTATACAGGGGGGGAAAGAGACCCAGTACTTC. Translation gives CASSIQGGKETQYF.

The chain combines TRBV5-1 with TRBJ2-7, with 10 bases identical to TRBD2. Per the germline V gene, CDR1 is SGHRS and CDR2 is YFSETQ. Trimming cost V 3 bases and J 6 bases; bases outside gene matches: 6. This CDR3 is 14 amino acids long. DNA of the CDR3: TGCGCCAGCAGCTCAGCGGGAGGGCCGTCCGAGCAGTACTTC. It codes for CASSSAGGPSEQYF.

The rearrangement uses TRBV30 and TRBJ1-2, with 7 bases matching TRBD1. From germline, CDR1 is GTSNPN and CDR2 SVGIG (reference sequence). The CDR3 contains 13 residues. Trimming removed 1 base from V and 5 bases from J; junction bases left unmatched: 4. The chain's CDR3 is CAWSDDRAYGYTF. The CDR3 DNA sequence: TGTGCCTGGAGTGATGACAGGGCGTATGGCTACACCTTC.

The chain combines TRBV27 with TRBJ2-7; D gene uncertain. Trimming removed 3 bases from V and 3 bases from J, with 9 bases in between. Germline V gene data show CDR1 as MNHEY and CDR2 as SMNVEV (reference sequence). The CDR3 spans 13 residues. The CDR3 DNA follows: TGTGCCAGCAGTTTTTTTCCCAGCTACGAGCAGTACTTC. Encoded protein: CASSFFPSYEQYF.

V is TRBV28 and J is TRBJ2-7, with 10 bases aligning to TRBD2. The CDR3 contains 16 residues. J lost 0 bases, V lost 3 bases, and 5 bases had no gene match. CDR1 and CDR2 (germline): MDHEN, SYDVKM. The CDR3 is CASSFSLAGISYEQYF. The CDR3, as DNA: TGTGCCAGCAGTTTTTCACTAGCGGGAATCTCCTACGAGCAGTACTTC.

The chain couples TRBV7-8 to TRBJ1-5; D is possibly TRBD1 (5 bases). The CDR3 length is 15 residues. Trimming pared 1 base from V and 0 bases from J, leaving 7 bases between. The germline CDR1 and CDR2 sequences are SGHVS and FQNEAQ. CDR3 in DNA: TGTGCCAGCAGCTTAGGCAGGGTTAGCAATCAGCCCCAGCATTTT. This gives the protein CASSLGRVSNQPQHF.

This clone was found once. The V gene is TRBV5-1, the J gene TRBJ2-2; TRBD1 is a possible D gene (5 bases). The germline gives CDR1 SGHRS, CDR2 YFSETQ. Trimming shortened V by 2 bases and J by 4 bases, and 9 bases separated the two germline ends. The CDR3 contains 14 residues. This chain's CDR3 is CASSFSGFTGELFF. Here the CDR3 DNA reads TGCGCCAGCAGCTTTTCAGGGTTCACCGGGGAGCTGTTTTTT. The full variable domain, completed using reference TRBV5-1 and TRBJ2-2, is KAGVTQTPRYLIKTRGQQVTLSCSPISGHRSVSWYQQTPGQGLQFLFEYFSETQRNKGNFPGRFSGRQFSNSRSEMNVSTLELGDSALYLCASSFSGFTGELFFGEGSRLTVL.

The sample holds one count of this clone. The chain carries TRBV21-1 and TRBJ1-1; the table's D call of TRBD1 was not tested on the DNA. TRBV21-1 is assigned pseudogene status. The CDR3 runs 16 residues. CDR3: CASSPRDRGLCTEAFF. For the CDR3, the DNA is TGTGCCAGCAGTCCCCGGGACAGGGGGCTTTGCACTGAAGCTTTCTTT.

This clone was recorded a few times. The rearrangement uses TRBV6-4 and TRBJ2-3, with D perhaps matching TRBD2 (7 bases). With 0 bases removed from V and 2 bases from J, the gap between germline ends came to 12 bases. The length of the CDR3 is 16 residues. Germline CDR1 MRHNA, CDR2 SNTAGT. The CDR3 loop is CASSDSAGTYTDTQYF. CDR3 coding DNA: TGTGCCAGCAGTGACTCAGCGGGGACATACACAGATACGCAGTATTTT.

The V and J genes are TRBV7-9 and TRBJ2-7, with 10 bases fitting TRBD2. V gave up 8 bases and J gave up 2 bases; unmatched junction bases: 12. CDR1 SEHNR and CDR2 FQNEAQ come from the germline V gene (reference sequence). This CDR3 comprises 16 residues. The CDR3 region is CASGGGRLAGAYEQYF. The CDR3 bases are TGTGCCAGCGGGGGTGGCAGACTAGCGGGCGCCTACGAGCAGTACTTC.

This clone has just one count. The chain carries TRBV30 and TRBJ1-5; D unresolved. Germline CDR1 and CDR2: GTSNPN and SVGIG (reference sequence). The V end was cut by 1 base, the J end by 0 bases, with 7 bases between. The CDR3 length is 14 residues. The CDR3 nucleotides read TGTGCCTGGAGTGAGACATCTAGCAATCAGCCCCAGCATTTT. This encodes CAWSETSSNQPQHF.

CDR3 bases: TGTGCCTGGACCGGGGAGGGGCTCGCCGAAGCTTTCTTT. Translated, it gives CAWTGEGLAEAFF. The chain recombines TRBV30 with TRBJ1-1, with D possibly being TRBD1 (5 bases). Germline-derived CDR1 and CDR2 are GTSNPN and SVGIG (reference sequence). The germline V and J ends were trimmed by 4 bases and 8 bases, with 17 bases remaining between them. The CDR3 covers 13 residues.

The gene calls are TRBV6-1 and TRBJ1-3; a possible D gene is TRBD1 (5 bases). Germline values: CDR1 MNHNS, CDR2 SASEGT. The CDR3 has 16 residues. Trimming pared 3 bases from V and 1 base from J, leaving 13 bases between. CDR3 in amino acids: CASSDRATPSGNTIYF. In DNA form, the CDR3 reads TGTGCCAGCAGTGACAGGGCCACTCCGTCTGGAAACACCATATATTTT.

For this clone: Mismatch with germline at one junction end may stem from a read error. The chain's CDR3 is CASSPAYSGFKSVF. CDR3 nucleotides: TGTGCCAGCAGTCCCGCCTATAGCGGGTTTAAATCGGTCTTC. The chain joins TRBV28 to TRBJ2-1, with 7 bases matching TRBD2. The CDR3 loop spans 14 amino acids. The germline CDR1 and CDR2 sequences are MDHEN and SYDVKM.

V and J are TRBV19 and TRBJ1-5, with 9 bases fitting TRBD1. Germline V gene sequence: CDR1 LNHDA, CDR2 SQIVND (reference sequence). V gave up 1 base and J gave up 5 bases; unmatched junction bases: 6. This CDR3 comprises 16 residues. This chain's CDR3 is CASSIVWDRVYQPQHF. The CDR3 nucleotides are TGTGCCAGTAGTATAGTATGGGACAGGGTTTATCAGCCCCAGCATTTT.